This TCR beta chain was identified during a study of blood T cell repertoires in COVID-19. The CDR3 consists of 15 residues. V shed 3 bases and J 0 bases; nucleotides not matched to a gene: 3. Germline values: CDR1 SGHTA, CDR2 FQGNSA. Sequencing used immunoSEQ multiplex PCR; TCRdb keeps in-frame clones, though not all of them. The table has 150,000 to 200,000 clones, around 80% seen once; the top ten hold roughly 17%. The sequenced material came from PBMCs or T cells enriched from blood (not recorded which). The receptor was isolated from a woman in her forties or fifties with acute COVID-19. The chain combines TRBV7-2 with TRBJ2-7; 9 nucleotides match TRBD2. The CDR3 region has the DNA TGTGCCAGCAGCTTGTCTAGCGGGACCTCCTACGAGCAGTACGTC. Translating it yields CASSLSSGTSYEQYV.